These 8 T cell receptor beta chains came from one sample sequenced in a study of T cells in Graves' hyperthyroidism and ophthalmopathy. Using RNA transcripts as the source, TCR beta CDR3 regions were amplified. HTBI primers were employed in a first-round RT-PCR of the TCR CDR3. In TCRdb, the multiplex PCR reads were re-called with MiXCR into one record per CDR3 protein. The sample yields 550,000 to 800,000 distinct CDR3 sequences, around 16% seen once. The specimen was blood. Every receptor here comes from a man aged 45-65 years with Graves' hyperthyroidism.

A few counts support this clonotype. The CDR3 DNA follows: TGTGCCAGCAGCTCGACAGGTACGGACGAGCAGTACTTC. Translated, it gives CASSSTGTDEQYF. V and J are TRBV5-6 and TRBJ2-7, with D perhaps matching TRBD1 (6 bases). The CDR3 consists of 13 residues. Trimming took 3 bases from V and 5 from J, leaving 12 bases between them. Germline CDR1 reads SGHDT; CDR2 reads YYEEEE.

A few counts support this clonotype. The chain joins TRBV27 to TRBJ1-5; tentatively, D is TRBD1 (5 bases). Germline loops: CDR1 MNHEY, CDR2 SMNVEV (reference sequence). Trimming shortened V by 3 bases and J by 7 bases, and 13 bases separated the two germline ends. The CDR3 runs 14 residues. The CDR3, as DNA: TGTGCCAGCAGTTTTGGGGGGTCGGAACAGCCCCAGCATTTT. Protein: CASSFGGSEQPQHF.

This clonotype was found once. The rearrangement links TRBV20-1 to TRBJ1-5; unclear D gene. Trimming took 1 base from V and 1 from J, leaving 8 bases between them. Germline CDR1 is DFQATT and CDR2 is SNEGSKA (reference sequence). This CDR3 is built from 14 residues. CDR3 DNA: TGCAGTGCTAGAGCGGAAAAGAGCAATCAGCCCCAGCATTTT. Its protein is CSARAEKSNQPQHF.

Ten or more counts support this clonotype. This chain connects TRBV6-1 to TRBJ2-1, with D perhaps TRBD2 (5 bases). Looked up from germline, CDR1 is MNHNS and CDR2 is SASEGT. The CDR3 spans 15 residues. Between the trimmed V and J ends, which lost 6 bases and 6 bases, there was a span of 18 bases. The CDR3, as DNA: TGTGCCAGCAGGGGATTGACGGGATGGGGCAATGAGCAGTTCTTC. It is translated as CASRGLTGWGNEQFF.

The sample holds a few counts of this clonotype. The chain employs TRBV24-1 and TRBJ2-7; D might be TRBD2 (6 bases). The V gene's germline CDR1 is KGHDR and CDR2 SFDVKD. Trimming shortened V by 1 base and J by 3 bases, and 12 bases separated the two germline ends. CDR3 length equals 15 residues. CDR3 DNA sequence: TGTGCCACCAGTGATTTCGCCGGAGGGGACTACGAGCAGTACTTC. This codes for CATSDFAGGDYEQYF.

Turning to this clonotype: The final CDR3 position lacks the conserved phenylalanine or tryptophan, pointing to a likely read error. The V and J genes are TRBV28 and TRBJ2-7, with D tentatively TRBD1 (6 bases). Germline CDR1 is MDHEN and CDR2 is SYDVKM. The CDR3 contains 14 residues. With 10 bases removed from V and 4 bases from J, the gap between germline ends came to 20 bases. The CDR3 sequence: CATIPDRQIYEQYL. In DNA form, the CDR3 reads TGTGCCACCATCCCGGACAGACAAATTTACGAGCAGTACCTC.

In its sample, this clonotype was seen a few times. This rearrangement joins TRBV6-2 or TRBV6-3 to TRBJ2-7; TRBD2 matches at 8 bases. The CDR3 is made up of 15 amino acids. The germline gives CDR1 MNHEY, CDR2 SVGEGT. V dropped 6 bases and J dropped 11; count of bases not matched to a gene: 18. CDR3 sequence (DNA): TGTGCCAGCAGCCTCGGGGGTAGCGGGAATCGCCAGGAGTACTTC. Translating it yields CASSLGGSGNRQEYF.

This clonotype has a count of ten or more. The gene calls are TRBV10-3 and TRBJ2-3; TRBD2 aligns across 11 bases. The germline V gene encodes CDR1 ENHRY and CDR2 SYGVKD. This CDR3 is 15 amino acids long. V lost 8 bases to trimming and J lost 6 bases; unmatched junction nucleotides: 10. CDR3 residues: CAIGSTSGRYDTQYF. The CDR3 DNA is TGTGCCATCGGGTCTACTAGCGGGAGATATGATACGCAGTATTTT.